This T cell receptor (beta chain) was profiled in a study of T cells after posttransplantation cyclophosphamide. This clone was counted many times. The antigen is unknown. At one end the junction does not follow the germline gene, possibly because of a read error. CDR3 length equals 15 residues. CDR1 and CDR2 from the germline V gene are MNHNS and SASEGT. On the day of bone marrow donation, the related graft donor provided peripheral blood. Whole-study findings and limits: Donor CD8+ memory clones often dominated recipient blood repertoires at later times. Blood and skin or GI T cell repertoires showed limited TRB overlap. After PTCy, TRB diversity resembled that of CNI/methotrexate controls.

Clones were sequenced by immunoSEQ multiplex PCR, and TCRdb holds only the in-frame ones, with some missing. Observed in the sample are 41,000 or so clones, none of them singletons. The clonotype comes from a man aged 25 to 40 in good health and a related stem cell transplant donor. The V call is TRBV6-1, the J call TRBJ1-5; no clear D gene. The specimen sequenced was PBMCs. CDR3 in amino acids: CASTETGYSNQPQHF. The CDR3 nucleotides are TGTGCCAGCACTGAAACGGGTTATAGCAATCAGCCCCAGCATTTT.